This section outlines one T cell receptor (beta chain) sequence together with its context. Its antigen is currently unknown. The T cells that were sequenced for TCR beta were CD8+ and CD4+ cells from blood. TEMRA cells were enriched by FACS, and CD4+ and CD8+ T cells were negatively isolated. CDR1 and CDR2 (germline): SGHAT, FQNNGV. Trimming pared 3 bases from V and 3 bases from J, leaving 12 bases between. The CDR3 sequence is 14 residues long. cDNA came from around 0.54 to 1 ug RNA primed by random hexamers. The immunoSEQ assay covered 54 Vbeta and 13 Jbeta segments for CDR3. TCRdb re-called the immunoSEQ multiplex PCR reads with MiXCR, one entry per CDR3 protein. Of 65,000 to 80,000 distinct CDR3 sequences detected, 75% to 95% appear once; the ten largest clones hold just over 0.5%. The sample comes from a study of CD8 T cells in Susac syndrome. Study-level results: It was acknowledged in the study that its TCR sequencing and HLA analysis involved a relatively small number of individuals.

The clonotype comes from a human donor with multiple sclerosis. The sequencing sample was made of CD8+ T cells from PBMCs. This chain links TRBV11-2 with TRBJ2-7; perhaps TRBD2 as D (5 bases). The CDR3: CASSLVGSRYEQYF. Written as DNA, the CDR3 is TGTGCCAGCAGCTTGGTAGGGAGTCGCTACGAGCAGTACTTC.